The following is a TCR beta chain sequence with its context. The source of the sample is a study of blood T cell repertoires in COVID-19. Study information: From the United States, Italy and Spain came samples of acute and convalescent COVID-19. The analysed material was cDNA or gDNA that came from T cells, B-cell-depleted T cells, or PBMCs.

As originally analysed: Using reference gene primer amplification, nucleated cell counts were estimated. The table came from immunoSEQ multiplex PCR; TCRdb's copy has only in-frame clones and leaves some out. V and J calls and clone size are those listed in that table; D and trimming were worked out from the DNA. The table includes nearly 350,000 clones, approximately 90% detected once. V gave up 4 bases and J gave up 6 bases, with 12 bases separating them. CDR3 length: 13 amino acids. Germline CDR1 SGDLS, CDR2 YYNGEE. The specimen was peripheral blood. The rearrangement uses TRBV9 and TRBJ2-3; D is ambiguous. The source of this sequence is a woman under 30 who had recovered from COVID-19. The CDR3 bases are TGTGCCAGCAGCACTTTGACCGGGGATACGCAGTATTTT. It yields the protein CASSTLTGDTQYF.